Listed here are 9 T cell receptor beta chains from one sample, sequenced in a study of STAT5B mutations in CD4+ large granular lymphocyte leukemia. Measured with immunoSEQ multiplex PCR; TCRdb has only the in-frame clones, and not every one. The sample holds over 35,000 clones, 70% to 85% seen once. Sample: CD4+ T cells from blood buffy coats. The receptors come from a human donor in good health.

The chain carries TRBV15 and TRBJ1-5, with D unresolved. Trimming took 0 bases from V and 6 from J, leaving 12 bases between them. Germline CDR1 and CDR2: LNHNV and YYDKDF (reference sequence). The CDR3 runs to 15 residues. The CDR3 sequence: CATSRDPGFGQPQHF. CDR3 sequence (DNA): TGTGCCACCAGCAGAGATCCGGGGTTCGGTCAGCCCCAGCATTTT.

The V gene is TRBV25-1, the J gene TRBJ2-3, with D unresolved. This CDR3 is built from 14 residues. CDR1 and CDR2 (germline): MGHDK, SYGVNS. The V end lost 1 base, the J end lost 3 bases, and 8 bases lay between the germline ends. The CDR3: CASSEFLGTDTQYF. In DNA form, the CDR3 reads TGTGCCAGCAGTGAATTTCTCGGTACAGATACGCAGTATTTT.

The chain links TRBV9 to TRBJ2-1; weak D call: TRBD1 (5 bases). V lost 0 bases, J lost 2 bases, and 12 bases lay in between. CDR3 length: 16 residues. Germline CDR1 is SGDLS and CDR2 is YYNGEE. CDR3 sequence: CASSVAAQGTYNEQFF. In nucleotides, the CDR3 is TGTGCCAGCAGCGTAGCTGCCCAGGGCACCTACAATGAGCAGTTCTTC.

This clone was detected only once. The V and J genes are TRBV2 and TRBJ1-4; a weak D match, TRBD1 (6 bases). CDR1 and CDR2 (germline): SNHLY, FYNNEI. The ends were cut back, 3 bases at V and 5 bases at J, with 10 bases in the middle. The CDR3 runs to 14 residues. The CDR3, as DNA: TGTGCCAGCAGTGATGGCAGGGGAAATGAAAAACTGTTTTTT. Protein sequence: CASSDGRGNEKLFF.

V gene TRBV27 combines with J gene TRBJ2-7; the D call may be TRBD1 or TRBD2 (5 bases each). Germline assignment: CDR1 MNHEY and CDR2 SMNVEV (reference sequence). Between the trimmed V and J ends, which lost 4 bases and 4 bases, there was a span of 20 bases. The CDR3 covers 16 residues. The CDR3 here is CASSSSRGEALYEQYF. CDR3 bases: TGTGCCAGCAGTTCTTCCCGAGGGGAAGCCTTATACGAGCAGTACTTC.

This chain joins TRBV10-2 and TRBJ1-1, with D possibly TRBD1 on 6 matching bases. V lost 4 bases and J lost 6, with 12 bases in between. The CDR3 is made up of 13 amino acids. CDR1 is WSHSY and CDR2 is SAAADI in the germline V gene. This CDR3 is CASSVTGQAEAFF. In DNA, the CDR3 is TGCGCCAGCAGTGTCACAGGGCAAGCTGAAGCTTTCTTT.

V gene TRBV18 combines with J gene TRBJ2-3; weak D call: TRBD2 (5 bases). CDR3 length: 13 amino acids. The germline CDR1 and CDR2 sequences are KGHSH and LQKENI. V gave up 5 bases and J gave up 5 bases, with 11 bases separating them. CDR3 bases: TGTGCCAGCTCATTCGGGGAAGGAGATACGCAGTATTTT. Protein: CASSFGEGDTQYF. The full variable domain, in which reference TRBV18 and TRBJ2-3 provide the parts outside the CDR3, is NAGVMQNPRHLVRRRGQEARLRCSPMKGHSHVYWYRQLPEEGLKFMVYLQKENIIDESGMPKERFSAEFPKEGPSILRIQQVVRGDSAAYFCASSFGEGDTQYFGPGTRLTVL.

This sequence joins TRBV28 and TRBJ1-4; D is perhaps TRBD1 (6 bases). Between the trimmed V and J ends, which lost 3 bases and 4 bases, there was a span of 9 bases. CDR1 and CDR2 (germline): MDHEN, SYDVKM. The CDR3 length is 14 residues. The CDR3 DNA reads TGTGCCAGCAGTTTGAGGGGGTATAATGAAAAACTGTTTTTT. Protein product: CASSLRGYNEKLFF.

The chain has TRBV5-1 and TRBJ1-4; 9 bases are shared with TRBD1. The CDR3 covers 18 residues. The germline V gene encodes CDR1 SGHRS and CDR2 YFSETQ. V gave up 4 bases and J gave up 4 bases; unmatched junction bases: 14. CDR3 bases: TGCGCCAGCAGCCGCCGGGACAGGGATTCCTTAATTAATGAAAAACTGTTTTTT. This sequence encodes CASSRRDRDSLINEKLFF.